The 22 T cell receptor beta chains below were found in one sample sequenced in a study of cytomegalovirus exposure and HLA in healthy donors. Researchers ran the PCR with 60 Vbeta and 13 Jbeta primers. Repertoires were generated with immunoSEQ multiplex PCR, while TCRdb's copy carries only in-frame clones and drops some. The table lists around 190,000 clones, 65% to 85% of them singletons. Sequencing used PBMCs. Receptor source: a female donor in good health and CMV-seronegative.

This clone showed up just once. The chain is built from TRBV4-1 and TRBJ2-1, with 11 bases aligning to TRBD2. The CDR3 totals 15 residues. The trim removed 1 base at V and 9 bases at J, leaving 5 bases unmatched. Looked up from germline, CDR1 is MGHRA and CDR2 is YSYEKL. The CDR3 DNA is TGCGCCAGCAGCCAAGTTAGCGGGGGGGCGATTGAGCAGTTCTTC. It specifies CASSQVSGGAIEQFF.

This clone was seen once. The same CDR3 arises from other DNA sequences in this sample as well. CDR3 DNA: TGTGCCAGCAGCTTTTTCAGTGGGGCCTCCTACGAGCAGTACTTC. It specifies CASSFFSGASYEQYF. The chain couples TRBV11-3 to TRBJ2-7; tentatively, D is TRBD1 (5 bases). Germline CDR1 and CDR2: SGHNT and YENEEA. The V end was cut by 3 bases, the J end by 0 bases, with 12 bases between. The CDR3 is made up of 15 amino acids. Full variable domain (outside the CDR3, taken from reference TRBV11-3 and TRBJ2-7): EAGVVQSPRYKIIEKKQPVAFWCNPISGHNTLYWYLQNLGQGPELLIRYENEEAVDDSQLPKDRFSAERLKGVDSTLKIQPAELGDSAVYLCASSFFSGASYEQYFGPGTRLTVT.

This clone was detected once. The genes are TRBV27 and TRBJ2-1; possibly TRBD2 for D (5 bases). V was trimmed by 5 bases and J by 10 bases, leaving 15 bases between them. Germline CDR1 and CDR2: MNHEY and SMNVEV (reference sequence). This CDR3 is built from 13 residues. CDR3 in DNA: TGTGCCAGCAGTCCGGTGTGGGAGTCGGAGCAGTTCTTC. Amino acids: CASSPVWESEQFF.

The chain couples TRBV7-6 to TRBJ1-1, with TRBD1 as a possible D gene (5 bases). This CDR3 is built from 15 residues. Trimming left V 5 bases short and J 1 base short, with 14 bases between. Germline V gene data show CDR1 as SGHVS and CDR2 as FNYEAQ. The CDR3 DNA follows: TGTGCCAGCAGCCGAGAACCACAGGAGAACACTGAAGCTTTCTTT. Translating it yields CASSREPQENTEAFF.

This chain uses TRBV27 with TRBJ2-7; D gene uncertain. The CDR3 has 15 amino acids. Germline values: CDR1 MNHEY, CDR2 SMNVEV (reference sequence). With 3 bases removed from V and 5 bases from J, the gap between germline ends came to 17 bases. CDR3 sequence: CASSFRGTDLNEQYF. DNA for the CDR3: TGTGCCAGCAGTTTCCGAGGAACCGACTTGAACGAGCAGTACTTC.

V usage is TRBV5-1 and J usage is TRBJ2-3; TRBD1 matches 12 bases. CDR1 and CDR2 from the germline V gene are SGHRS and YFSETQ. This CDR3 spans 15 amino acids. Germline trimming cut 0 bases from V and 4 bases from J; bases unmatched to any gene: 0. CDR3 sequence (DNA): TGCGCCAGCAGCTTGGGGGACAGGGGGCCAGATACGCAGTATTTT. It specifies CASSLGDRGPDTQYF.

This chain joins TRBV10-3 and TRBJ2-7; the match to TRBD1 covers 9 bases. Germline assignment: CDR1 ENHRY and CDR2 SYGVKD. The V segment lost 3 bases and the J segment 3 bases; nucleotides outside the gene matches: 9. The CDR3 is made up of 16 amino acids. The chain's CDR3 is CAISDLRQGVFYEQYF. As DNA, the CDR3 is TGTGCCATCAGTGACTTGAGACAGGGGGTTTTCTACGAGCAGTACTTC.

The CDR3: CASSIDPIGTDTEAFF. The DNA of the CDR3 is TGTGCCAGTAGTATAGATCCGATCGGTACGGACACTGAAGCTTTCTTT. The chain employs TRBV19 and TRBJ1-1, with D unresolved. The CDR3 runs to 16 residues. Germline V gene data show CDR1 as LNHDA and CDR2 as SQIVND (reference sequence). V gave up 0 bases and J gave up 3 bases, with 14 bases separating them.

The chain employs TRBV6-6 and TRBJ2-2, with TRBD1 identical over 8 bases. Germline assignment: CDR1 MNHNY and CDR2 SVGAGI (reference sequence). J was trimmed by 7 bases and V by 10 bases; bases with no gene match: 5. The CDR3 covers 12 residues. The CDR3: CAIQGVGGELFF. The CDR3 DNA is TGTGCCATACAGGGGGTCGGCGGGGAGCTGTTTTTT.

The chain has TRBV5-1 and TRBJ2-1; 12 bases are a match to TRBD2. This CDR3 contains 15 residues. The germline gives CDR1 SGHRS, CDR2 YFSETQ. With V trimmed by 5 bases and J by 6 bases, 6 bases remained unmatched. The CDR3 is CASRSGTSGRNEQFF. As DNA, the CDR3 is TGCGCCAGCAGATCCGGGACTAGCGGGCGCAATGAGCAGTTCTTC.

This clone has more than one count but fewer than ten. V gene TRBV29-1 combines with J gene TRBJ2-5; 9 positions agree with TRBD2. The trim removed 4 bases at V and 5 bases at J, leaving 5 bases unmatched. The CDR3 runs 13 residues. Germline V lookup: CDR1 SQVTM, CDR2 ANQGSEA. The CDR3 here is CSVAGLAPETQYF. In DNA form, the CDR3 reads TGCAGCGTTGCGGGACTAGCCCCGGAGACCCAGTACTTC.

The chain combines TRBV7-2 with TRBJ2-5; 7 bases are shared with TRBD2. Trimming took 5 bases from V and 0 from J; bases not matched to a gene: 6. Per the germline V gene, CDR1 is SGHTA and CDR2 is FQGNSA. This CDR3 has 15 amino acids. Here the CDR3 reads CASSQDGRYQETQYF. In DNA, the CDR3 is TGTGCCAGCAGCCAGGACGGGAGGTACCAAGAGACCCAGTACTTC.

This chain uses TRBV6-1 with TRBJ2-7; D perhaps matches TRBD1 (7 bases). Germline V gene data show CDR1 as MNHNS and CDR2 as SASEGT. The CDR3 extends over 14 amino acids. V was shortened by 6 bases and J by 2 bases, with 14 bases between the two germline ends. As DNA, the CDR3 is TGTGCCAGCAGGGCGGGACAGAATACCTACGAGCAGTACTTC. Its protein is CASRAGQNTYEQYF.

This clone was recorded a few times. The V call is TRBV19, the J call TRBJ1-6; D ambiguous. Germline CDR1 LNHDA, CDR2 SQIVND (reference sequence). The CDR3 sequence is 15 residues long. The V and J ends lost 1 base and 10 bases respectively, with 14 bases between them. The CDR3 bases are TGTGCCAGTAGTATAGTCCCAGCGGCGGACTCACCCCTCCACTTT. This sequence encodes CASSIVPAADSPLHF.

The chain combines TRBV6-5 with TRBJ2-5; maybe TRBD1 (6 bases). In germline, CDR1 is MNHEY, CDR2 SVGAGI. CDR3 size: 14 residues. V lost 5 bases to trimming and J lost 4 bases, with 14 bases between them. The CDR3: CASSQTGWGETQYF. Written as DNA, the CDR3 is TGTGCCAGCAGTCAGACAGGATGGGGAGAGACCCAGTACTTC.

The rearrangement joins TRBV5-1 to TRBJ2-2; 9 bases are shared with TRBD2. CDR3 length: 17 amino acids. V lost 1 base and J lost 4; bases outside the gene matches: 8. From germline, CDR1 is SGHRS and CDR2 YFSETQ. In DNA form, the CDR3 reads TGCGCCAGCAGCTTGAAGCCTAGCGGGAAAGGCACCGGGGAGCTGTTTTTT. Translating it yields CASSLKPSGKGTGELFF.

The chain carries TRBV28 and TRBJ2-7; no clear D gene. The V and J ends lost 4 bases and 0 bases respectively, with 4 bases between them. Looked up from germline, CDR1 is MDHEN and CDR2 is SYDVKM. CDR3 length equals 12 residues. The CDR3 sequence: CASSSSSYEQYF. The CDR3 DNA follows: TGTGCCAGCAGTTCCAGCTCCTACGAGCAGTACTTC.

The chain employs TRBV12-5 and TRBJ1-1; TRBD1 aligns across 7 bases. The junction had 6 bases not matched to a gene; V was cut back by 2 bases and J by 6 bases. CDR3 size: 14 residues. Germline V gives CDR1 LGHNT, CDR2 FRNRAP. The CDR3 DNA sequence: TGTGCTAGTGGTTTGCCCCCAACAGGGGCTGAAGCTTTCTTT. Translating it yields CASGLPPTGAEAFF.

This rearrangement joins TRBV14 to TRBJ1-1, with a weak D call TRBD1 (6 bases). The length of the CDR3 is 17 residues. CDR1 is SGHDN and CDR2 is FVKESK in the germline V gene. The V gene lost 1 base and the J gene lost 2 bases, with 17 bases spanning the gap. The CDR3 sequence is CASSQVGRGLVNTEAFF. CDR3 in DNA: TGTGCCAGCAGCCAAGTGGGCAGGGGCCTGGTAAACACTGAAGCTTTCTTT.

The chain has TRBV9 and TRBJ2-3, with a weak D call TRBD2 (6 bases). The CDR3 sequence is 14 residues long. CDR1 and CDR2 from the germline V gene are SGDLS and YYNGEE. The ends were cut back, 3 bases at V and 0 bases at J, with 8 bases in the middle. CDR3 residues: CASSAGTSTDTQYF. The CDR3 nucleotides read TGTGCCAGCAGCGCCGGGACTAGCACAGATACGCAGTATTTT.

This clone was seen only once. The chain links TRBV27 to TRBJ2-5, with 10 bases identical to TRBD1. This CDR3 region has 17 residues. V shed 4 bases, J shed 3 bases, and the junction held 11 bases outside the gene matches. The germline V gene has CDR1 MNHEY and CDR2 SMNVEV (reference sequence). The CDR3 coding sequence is TGTGCCAGCAGTTCAACCCTCCTGGGACAGGGGAAAGAGACCCAGTACTTC. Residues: CASSSTLLGQGKETQYF.

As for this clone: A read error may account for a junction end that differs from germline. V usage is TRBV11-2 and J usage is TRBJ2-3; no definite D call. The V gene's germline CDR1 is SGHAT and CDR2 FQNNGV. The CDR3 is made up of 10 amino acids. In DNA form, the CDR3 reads TGTGCCAGCAGCTTAGGTTCCCTCGTTTTT. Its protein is CASSLGSLVF.